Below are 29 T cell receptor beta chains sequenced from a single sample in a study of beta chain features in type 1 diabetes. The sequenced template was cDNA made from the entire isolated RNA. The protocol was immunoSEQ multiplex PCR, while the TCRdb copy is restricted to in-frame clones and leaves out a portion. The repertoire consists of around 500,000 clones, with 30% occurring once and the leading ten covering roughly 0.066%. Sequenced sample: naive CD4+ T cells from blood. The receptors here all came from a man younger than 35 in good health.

The CDR3 DNA follows: TGTGCCAGCACTCGGGAGACGGGAGCCTACAATGAGCAGTTCTTC. Translated, it gives CASTRETGAYNEQFF. The chain carries TRBV9 and TRBJ2-1; perhaps TRBD2 as D (6 bases). CDR1 and CDR2 (germline): SGDLS, YYNGEE. The V end was cut by 6 bases, the J end by 2 bases, with 15 bases between. The CDR3 has 15 residues.

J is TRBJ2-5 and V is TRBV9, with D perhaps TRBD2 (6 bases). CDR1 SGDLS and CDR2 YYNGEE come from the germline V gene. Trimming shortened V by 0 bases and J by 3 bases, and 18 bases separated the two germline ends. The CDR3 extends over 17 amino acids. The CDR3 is CASSVASSGYMEETQYF. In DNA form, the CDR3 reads TGTGCCAGCAGCGTAGCTAGTAGCGGCTATATGGAAGAGACCCAGTACTTC. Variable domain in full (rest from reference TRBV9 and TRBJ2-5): DSGVTQTPKHLITATGQRVTLRCSPRSGDLSVYWYQQSLDQGLQFLIQYYNGEERAKGNILERFSAQQFPDLHSELNLSSLELGDSALYFCASSVASSGYMEETQYFGPGTRLLVL.

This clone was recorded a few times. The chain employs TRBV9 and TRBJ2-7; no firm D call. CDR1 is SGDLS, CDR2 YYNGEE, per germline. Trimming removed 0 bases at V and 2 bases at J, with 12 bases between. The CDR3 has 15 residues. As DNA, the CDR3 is TGTGCCAGCAGCGTAGGGTCAGGTTCCACCTACGAGCAGTACTTC. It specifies CASSVGSGSTYEQYF.

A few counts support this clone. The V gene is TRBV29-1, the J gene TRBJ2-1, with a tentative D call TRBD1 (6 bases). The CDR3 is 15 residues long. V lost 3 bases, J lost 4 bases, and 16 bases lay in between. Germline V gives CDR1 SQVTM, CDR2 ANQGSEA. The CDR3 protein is CSVDRDTKAYNEQFF. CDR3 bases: TGCAGCGTTGACCGGGACACAAAAGCTTACAATGAGCAGTTCTTC.

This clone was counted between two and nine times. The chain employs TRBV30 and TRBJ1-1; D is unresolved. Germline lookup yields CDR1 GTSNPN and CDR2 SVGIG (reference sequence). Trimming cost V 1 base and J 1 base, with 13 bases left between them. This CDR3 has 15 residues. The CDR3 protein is CAWSARQFRNTEAFF. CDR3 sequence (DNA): TGTGCCTGGAGTGCCAGACAATTTAGGAACACTGAAGCTTTCTTT.

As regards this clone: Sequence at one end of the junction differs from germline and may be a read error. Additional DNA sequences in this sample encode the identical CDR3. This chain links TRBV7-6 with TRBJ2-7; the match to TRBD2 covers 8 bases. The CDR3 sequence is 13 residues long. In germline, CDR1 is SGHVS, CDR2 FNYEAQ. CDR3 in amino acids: CASSLAGSYEQYF. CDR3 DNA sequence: TGTGCCAGCAGCCTAGCGGGTTCCTACGAGCAGTACTTC. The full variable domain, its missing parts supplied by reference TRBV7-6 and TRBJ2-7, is GAGVSQSPRYKVTKRGQDVALRCDPISGHVSLYWYRQALGQGPEFLTYFNYEAQQDKSGLPNDRFSAERPEGSISTLTIQRTEQRDSAMYRCASSLAGSYEQYFGPGTRLTVT.

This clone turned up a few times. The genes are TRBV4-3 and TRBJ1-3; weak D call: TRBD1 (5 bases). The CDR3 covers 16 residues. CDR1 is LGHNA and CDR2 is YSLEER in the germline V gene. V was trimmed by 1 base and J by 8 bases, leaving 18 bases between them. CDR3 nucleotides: TGCGCCAGCAGCCAAGTTATCGCGGGGACCTCGGACACCATATATTTT. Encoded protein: CASSQVIAGTSDTIYF.

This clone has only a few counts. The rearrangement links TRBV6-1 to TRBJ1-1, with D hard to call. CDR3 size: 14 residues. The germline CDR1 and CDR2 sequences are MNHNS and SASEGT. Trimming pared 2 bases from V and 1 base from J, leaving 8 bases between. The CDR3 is CASSERIQNTEAFF. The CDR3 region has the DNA TGTGCCAGCAGTGAACGGATCCAGAACACTGAAGCTTTCTTT.

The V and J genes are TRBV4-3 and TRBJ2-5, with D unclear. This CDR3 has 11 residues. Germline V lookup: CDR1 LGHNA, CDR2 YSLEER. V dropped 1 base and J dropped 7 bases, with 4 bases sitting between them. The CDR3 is CASSQGGTQYF. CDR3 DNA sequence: TGCGCCAGCAGCCAAGGGGGGACCCAGTACTTC.

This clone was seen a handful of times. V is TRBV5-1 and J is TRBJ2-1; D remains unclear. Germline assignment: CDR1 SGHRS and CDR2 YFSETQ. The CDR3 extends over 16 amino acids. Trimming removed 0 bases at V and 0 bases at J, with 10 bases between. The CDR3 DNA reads TGCGCCAGCAGCTTGGTCCTAGTAGACTCCTACAATGAGCAGTTCTTC. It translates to CASSLVLVDSYNEQFF.

CDR3 DNA: TGTGCCAGCAGCGTACTGAGTCGGGAAGATACGCAGTATTTT. Translation: CASSVLSREDTQYF. The chain is built from TRBV9 and TRBJ2-3; perhaps TRBD2 as D (5 bases). V was shortened by 1 base and J by 5 bases, with 11 bases between the two germline ends. The CDR3 runs to 14 residues. CDR1 and CDR2 from the germline V gene are SGDLS and YYNGEE.

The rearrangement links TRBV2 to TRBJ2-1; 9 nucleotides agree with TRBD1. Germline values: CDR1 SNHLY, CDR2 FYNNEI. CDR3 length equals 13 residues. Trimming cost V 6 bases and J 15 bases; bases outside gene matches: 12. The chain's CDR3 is CASSETGGALRFF. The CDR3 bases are TGTGCCAGCAGCGAAACAGGGGGCGCGTTGCGGTTCTTC. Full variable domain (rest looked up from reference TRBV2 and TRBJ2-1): EPEVTQTPSHQVTQMGQEVILRCVPISNHLYFYWYRQILGQKVEFLVSFYNNEISEKSEIFDDQFSVERPDGSNFTLKIRSTKLEDSAMYFCASSETGGALRFFGPGTRLTVL.

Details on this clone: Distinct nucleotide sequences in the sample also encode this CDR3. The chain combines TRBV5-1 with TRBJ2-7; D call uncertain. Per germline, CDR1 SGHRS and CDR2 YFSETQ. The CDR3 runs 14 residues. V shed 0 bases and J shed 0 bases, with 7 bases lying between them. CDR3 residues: CASSLEGSSYEQYF. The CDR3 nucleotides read TGCGCCAGCAGCTTGGAGGGCAGCTCCTACGAGCAGTACTTC.

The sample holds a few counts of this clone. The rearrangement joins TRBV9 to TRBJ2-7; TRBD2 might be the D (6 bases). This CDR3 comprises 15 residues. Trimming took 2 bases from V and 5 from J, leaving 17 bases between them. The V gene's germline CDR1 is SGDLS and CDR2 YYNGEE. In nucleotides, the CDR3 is TGTGCCAGCAGCGTCGGAGGACTATCAGTGGACGAGCAGTACTTC. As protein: CASSVGGLSVDEQYF.

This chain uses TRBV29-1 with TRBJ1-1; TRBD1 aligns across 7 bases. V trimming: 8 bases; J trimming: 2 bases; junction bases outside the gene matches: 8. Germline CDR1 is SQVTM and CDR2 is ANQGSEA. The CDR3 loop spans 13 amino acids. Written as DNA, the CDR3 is TGCAGCACTGCAGGGGGTCGAAACACTGAAGCTTTCTTT. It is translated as CSTAGGRNTEAFF.

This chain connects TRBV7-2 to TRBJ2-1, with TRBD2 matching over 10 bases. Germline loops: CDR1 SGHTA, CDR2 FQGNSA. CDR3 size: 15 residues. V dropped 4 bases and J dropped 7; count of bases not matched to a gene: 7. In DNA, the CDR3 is TGTGCCAGCAGCTCTCGGATAGCGGGAGGAAATGAGCAGTTCTTC. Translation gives CASSSRIAGGNEQFF.

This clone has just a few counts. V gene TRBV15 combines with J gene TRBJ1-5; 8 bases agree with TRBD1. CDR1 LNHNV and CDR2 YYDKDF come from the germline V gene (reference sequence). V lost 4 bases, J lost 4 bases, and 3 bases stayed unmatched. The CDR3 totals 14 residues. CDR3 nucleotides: TGTGCCACCAGCACGAGGACAGGGAATCAGCCCCAGCATTTT. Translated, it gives CATSTRTGNQPQHF.

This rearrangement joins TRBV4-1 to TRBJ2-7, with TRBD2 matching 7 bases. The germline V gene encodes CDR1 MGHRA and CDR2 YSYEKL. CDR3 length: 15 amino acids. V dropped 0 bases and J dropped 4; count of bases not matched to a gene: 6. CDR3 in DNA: TGCGCCAGCAGCCAAGATCCCGCGGGACTATACGAGCAGTACTTC. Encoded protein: CASSQDPAGLYEQYF.

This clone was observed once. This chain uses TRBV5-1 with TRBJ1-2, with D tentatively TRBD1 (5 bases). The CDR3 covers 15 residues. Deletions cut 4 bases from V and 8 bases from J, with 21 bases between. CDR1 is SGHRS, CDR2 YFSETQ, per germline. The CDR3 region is CASSIGTVPGGGYTF. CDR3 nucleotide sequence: TGCGCCAGCAGCATTGGGACGGTCCCCGGTGGAGGCTACACCTTC.

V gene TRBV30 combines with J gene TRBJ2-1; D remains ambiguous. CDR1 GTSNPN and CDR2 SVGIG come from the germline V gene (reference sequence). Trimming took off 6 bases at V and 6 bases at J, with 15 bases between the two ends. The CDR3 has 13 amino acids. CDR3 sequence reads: CACQTDTFNEQFF. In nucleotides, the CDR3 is TGTGCCTGCCAAACCGACACCTTCAATGAGCAGTTCTTC. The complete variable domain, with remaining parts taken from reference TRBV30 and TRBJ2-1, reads SQTIHQWPATLVQPVGSPLSLECTVEGTSNPNLYWYRQAAGRGLQLLFYSVGIGQISSEVPQNLSASRPQDRQFILSSKKLLLSDSGFYLCACQTDTFNEQFFGPGTRLTVL.

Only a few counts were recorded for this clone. The CDR3 spells CASSQAGGSSYEQYF. The CDR3 nucleotides are TGTGCCAGCTCGCAGGCGGGCGGGAGCTCCTACGAGCAGTACTTC. The chain has TRBV18 and TRBJ2-7; TRBD2 aligns across 7 bases. The CDR3 length is 15 residues. V shed 6 bases, J shed 0 bases, and the junction held 8 bases outside the gene matches. Per the germline V gene, CDR1 is KGHSH and CDR2 is LQKENI.

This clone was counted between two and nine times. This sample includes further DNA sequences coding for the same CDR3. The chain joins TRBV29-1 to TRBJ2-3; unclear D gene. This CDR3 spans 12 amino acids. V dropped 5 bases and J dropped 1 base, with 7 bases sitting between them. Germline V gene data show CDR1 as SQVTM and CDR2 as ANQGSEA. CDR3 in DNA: TGCAGCGTTTTGACGGGCACAGATACGCAGTATTTT. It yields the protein CSVLTGTDTQYF.

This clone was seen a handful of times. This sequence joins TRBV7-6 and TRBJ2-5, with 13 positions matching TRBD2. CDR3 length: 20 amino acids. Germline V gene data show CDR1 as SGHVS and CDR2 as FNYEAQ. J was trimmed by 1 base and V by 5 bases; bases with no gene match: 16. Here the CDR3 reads CASSQTLRTSGRRGQETQYF. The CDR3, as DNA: TGTGCCAGCAGCCAAACGCTGCGGACTAGCGGGAGAAGGGGCCAAGAGACCCAGTACTTC.

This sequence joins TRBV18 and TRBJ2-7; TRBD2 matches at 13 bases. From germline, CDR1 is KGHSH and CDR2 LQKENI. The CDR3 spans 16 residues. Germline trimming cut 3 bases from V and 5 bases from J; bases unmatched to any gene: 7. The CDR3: CASSPQLAGGLHEQYF. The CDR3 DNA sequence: TGTGCCAGCTCACCGCAACTAGCGGGAGGGCTGCACGAGCAGTACTTC.

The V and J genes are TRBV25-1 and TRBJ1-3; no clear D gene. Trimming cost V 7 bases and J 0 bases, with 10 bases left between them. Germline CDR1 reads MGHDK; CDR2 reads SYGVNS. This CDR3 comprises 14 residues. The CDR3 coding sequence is TGTGCCAGCAACGAGGCCTACTCTGGAAACACCATATATTTT. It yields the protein CASNEAYSGNTIYF.

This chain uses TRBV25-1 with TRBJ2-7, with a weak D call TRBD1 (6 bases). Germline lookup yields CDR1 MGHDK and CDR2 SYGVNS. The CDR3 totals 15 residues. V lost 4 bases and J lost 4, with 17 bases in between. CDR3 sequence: CASSVPQGPLYEQYF. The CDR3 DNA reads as TGTGCCAGCAGTGTTCCACAGGGCCCCCTTTACGAGCAGTACTTC.

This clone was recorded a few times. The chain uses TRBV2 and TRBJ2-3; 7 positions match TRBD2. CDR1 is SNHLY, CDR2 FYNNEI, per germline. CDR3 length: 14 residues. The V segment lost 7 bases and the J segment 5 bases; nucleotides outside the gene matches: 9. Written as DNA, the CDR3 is TGTGCCAGCACTTGGGGAGGGCCGGGAGATACGCAGTATTTT. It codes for CASTWGGPGDTQYF.

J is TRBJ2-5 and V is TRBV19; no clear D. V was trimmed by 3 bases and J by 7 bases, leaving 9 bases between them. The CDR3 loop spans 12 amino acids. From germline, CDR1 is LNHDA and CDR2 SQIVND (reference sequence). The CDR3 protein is CASSMRMATQYF. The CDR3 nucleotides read TGTGCCAGTAGTATGCGGATGGCGACCCAGTACTTC.

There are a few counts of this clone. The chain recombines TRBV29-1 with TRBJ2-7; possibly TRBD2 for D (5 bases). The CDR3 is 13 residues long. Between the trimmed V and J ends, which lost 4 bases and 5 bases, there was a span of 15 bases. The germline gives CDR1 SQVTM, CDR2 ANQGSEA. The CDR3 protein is CSVAAPGLNEQYF. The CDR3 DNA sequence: TGCAGCGTTGCCGCTCCGGGGTTAAACGAGCAGTACTTC.